The 2 T cell receptor beta chains below come from one sample, sequenced in a study of glioma-infiltrating T cells after dendritic cell vaccination. Assay used: immunoSEQ multiplex PCR; TCRdb lists only in-frame clones, some missing. Among 99,000 or so clones, approximately 80% were seen once, and the ten largest hold approximately 5.5%. This sample's time point: after dendritic cell vaccination, including at tumor progression/relapse. Specimen: blood, collected after dendritic cell vaccination. These receptors came from a human donor with glioblastoma.

The V and J genes are TRBV6-1 and TRBJ2-7, with 7 nucleotides matching TRBD1. Germline V gene sequence: CDR1 MNHNS, CDR2 SASEGT. This CDR3 has 15 amino acids. Trimming took 4 bases from V and 3 from J; bases not matched to a gene: 9. This chain's CDR3 is CASSVRGTENYEQYF. Written as DNA, the CDR3 is TGTGCCAGCAGTGTTCGAGGGACAGAGAACTACGAGCAGTACTTC.

The genes are TRBV2 and TRBJ2-1, with 11 bases matching TRBD2. The CDR3 is 15 residues long. V shed 7 bases, J shed 3 bases, and the junction held 5 bases outside the gene matches. Per the germline V gene, CDR1 is SNHLY and CDR2 is FYNNEI. The CDR3 region is CASIVGLADYNEQFF. The CDR3 DNA reads as TGTGCCAGCATTGTGGGACTAGCGGACTACAATGAGCAGTTCTTC.